What follows describes a single T cell receptor (beta chain). In patients chosen for sequencing, flow cytometry had shown CD8+CD57+ cell expansion. Germline values: CDR1 LNHNV, CDR2 YYDKDF (reference sequence). This CDR3 spans 14 amino acids. V lost 4 bases and J lost 3, with 7 bases in between. This sample was included in a study of CD8+CD57+ T cells in acquired aplastic anemia. For the study at large: The mean DNA yield obtained from sorted CD4+ and CD8+ cells came to about 3 ug.

Genomic DNA templated the TCR beta VDJ and CDR3 profiling. MiXCR, applied by TCRdb to the reads, yields one record per CDR3 protein. The repertoire includes over 150,000 distinct CDR3 sequences, about two thirds of them detected once, and approximately 42% sits in the top ten. J is TRBJ1-6 and V is TRBV15, with D hard to call. This TCR came from a human donor with aplastic anemia. The sample comprised sorted CD4+, CD8+, or CD8+CD57+ T cells (not recorded which) from PBMCs. CDR3: CATSTGFYNSPLHF. In DNA form, the CDR3 reads TGTGCCACCAGCACAGGATTCTATAATTCACCCCTCCACTTT.